Listed below are T cell receptor beta chains from one sample, sequenced in a study of human T cells and chemical hapten exposure. TCRdb re-analysed the RACE reads in MiXCR, keeping a single row per CDR3 protein. The sample lists roughly 39,000 distinct CDR3 sequences, approximately 12% occurring once. Material: whole blood, obtained in connection with sensitization to the hapten diphenylcyclopropenone (DPC). Receptor source: a middle-aged woman with alopecia areata. Some clones in this sample may be carry-over from other donors' samples. CDR3s include the opening cysteine and the closing phenylalanine or tryptophan. D genes are given only for firm matches. The size field is filled for only some rows; it gives once, few, many or a size class.

J,size,D,V,DNA,CDR3
TRBJ2-3,few,TRBD2,TRBV7-6,TGTGCCAGCAGCCCCGGGACTAGCGGGGCGGCAGATACGCAGTATTTT,CASSPGTSGAADTQYF
TRBJ1-3,many,NA,TRBV12-5,TGTGCTAGTGGTATGGGGGCTGGAAACACCATATATTTT,CASGMGAGNTIYF
TRBJ2-1,NA,TRBD2,TRBV28,TGTGCCAGCAGGAAAGCGGGAGCTAAGTTTAGGGAGCAGTTCTTC,CASRKAGAKFREQFF
TRBJ1-2,NA,NA,TRBV7-2,TGTGCCTGCAGCGAAAGGGACTATGGCTACACCTTC,CACSERDYGYTF
TRBJ1-4,few,NA,TRBV28,TGTGCCAGCAGTTTGTTGGTCAGACGTAATGAAAAACTGTTTTTT,CASSLLVRRNEKLFF
TRBJ2-1,NA,NA,TRBV12-3/TRBV12-4,TGTGCCAGCAGCTTAGCTGGGGACTCCTACAATGAGCAGTTCTTC,CASSLAGDSYNEQFF
TRBJ1-4,few,TRBD1,TRBV7-9,TGTGCCAGCAGCTATGACAGGGAATGGGAAAAACTGTTTTTT,CASSYDREWEKLFF
TRBJ2-2,NA,NA,TRBV2,TGTGCCAGCAGTGTACGCGCGACCGGGGAGCTGTTTTTT,CASSVRATGELFF
TRBJ1-2,many,NA,TRBV5-4,TGTGCCAGCAGCTCGGACGAGTACGGCTACACCTTC,CASSSDEYGYTF
TRBJ2-5,many,NA,TRBV7-9,TGTGCCAGCAGCTCTCCGGGTACCCAGTACTTC,CASSSPGTQYF
TRBJ2-2,many,TRBD1,TRBV7-9,TGTGCCAGCAGCAATGGACAGGGGGCAACCGGGGAGCTGTTTTTT,CASSNGQGATGELFF
TRBJ1-3,few,NA,TRBV5-1,TGCGCAAGCAGCTTGAGCACCGGCGAAAACACCATATATTTT,CASSLSTGENTIYF
TRBJ2-1,many,TRBD2,TRBV20-1,TGCAGCCGGACTAGCGGGTCTTACAATGAGCAGTTCTTC,CSRTSGSYNEQFF
TRBJ2-1,many,TRBD2,TRBV20-1,TGCAGTGCTAGAGATGTCCGAGTTGCGGGAGGGTCCTACAATGAGCAGTTCTTC,CSARDVRVAGGSYNEQFF
TRBJ1-1,many,NA,TRBV2,TGTGCCAGCAGTGTTGACGGAATGAACACTGAAGCTTTCTTT,CASSVDGMNTEAFF
TRBJ1-1,NA,NA,TRBV29-1,TGCAGCGTCATCAGGGCTGTCACTGAAGCTTTCTTT,CSVIRAVTEAFF
TRBJ1-5,NA,NA,TRBV27,TGTGCCAGCAGTAATGGGGCGGGACAGCCCCAGCATTTT,CASSNGAGQPQHF
TRBJ2-7,few,NA,TRBV28,TGTGCCAGCAGTACTCCCGGGAGAGGCTACGAGCAGTACTTC,CASSTPGRGYEQYF
TRBJ2-7,NA,NA,TRBV9,TGTGCCAGCAGCGTAGGTCCCCAACTAGAAAACTACGAGCAGTACTTC,CASSVGPQLENYEQYF
TRBJ2-5,few,TRBD2,TRBV27,TGTGCCAGCAGTTCCAGCGGGATCCAAGAGACCCAGTACTTC,CASSSSGIQETQYF
TRBJ2-7,NA,NA,TRBV2,TGTGCCAGCAGGAGAAGCGCCAACTCCTACGAGCAGTACTTC,CASRRSANSYEQYF
TRBJ1-5,NA,NA,TRBV29-1,TGCAGCGTTGCGCAGAGTAGCAATCAGCCCCAGCATTTT,CSVAQSSNQPQHF
TRBJ2-7,few,NA,TRBV12-5,TGTGCTAGTGGTTTGGTCCTTGTGCAGTACTTC,CASGLVLVQYF
TRBJ2-2,many,TRBD2,TRBV9,TGTGCCAGCAGCGTGACTAGCGGACGAACCGGGGAGCTGTTTTTT,CASSVTSGRTGELFF
TRBJ2-7,few,TRBD2,TRBV27,TGTGCCAGCAGTCCCAGACTAGCGGTGATCTACGAGCAGTACTTC,CASSPRLAVIYEQYF
TRBJ2-5,few,NA,TRBV28,TGTGCCAGCGAGAGGGACCGCCAAGAGACCCAGTACTTC,CASERDRQETQYF
TRBJ1-5,few,NA,TRBV4-3,TGCGCCAGCAGCCAAGATCTGAATCAGCCCCAGCATTTT,CASSQDLNQPQHF
TRBJ1-1,NA,NA,TRBV5-1,TGCGCCAGCAGCTTGGGGGACACCAACACTGAAGCTTTCTTT,CASSLGDTNTEAFF
TRBJ2-3,NA,NA,TRBV5-1,TGCGCCAGCAGTGGGGGGAGCGGTAGCACAGATACGCAGTATTTT,CASSGGSGSTDTQYF
TRBJ2-3,many,NA,TRBV29-1,TGCAGCGTTGACCCCAGCACAGATACGCAGTATTTT,CSVDPSTDTQYF
TRBJ1-1,NA,NA,TRBV20-1,TGCAGTGCTAGGCCATACGGGGACACTGAAGCTTTCTTT,CSARPYGDTEAFF
TRBJ2-3,few,NA,TRBV15,TGTGCCACCAGCAGGCAACCATCAGATACGCAGTATTTT,CATSRQPSDTQYF
TRBJ2-3,few,TRBD1,TRBV6-6,TGTGCCAGCAGTCACAGGGGGCTAAGTCCAGATACGCAGTATTTT,CASSHRGLSPDTQYF
TRBJ2-3,many,NA,TRBV19,TGTGCCAGTAGTATAATGGTTGGGGCAGATACGCAGTATTTT,CASSIMVGADTQYF
TRBJ2-5,NA,TRBD1,TRBV29-1,TGCAGCTTCAAGAACCCCGGGACAGGGGGAGAGACCCAGTACTTC,CSFKNPGTGGETQYF
TRBJ1-1,many,TRBD1,TRBV9,TGTGCCAGCAGCCTCTTGACAGGGGACACTGAAGCTTTCTTT,CASSLLTGDTEAFF
TRBJ2-3,once,NA,TRBV10-3,TGTGCCATCAGGAAACTCGAATCTAGCACAGATACGCAGTATTTT,CAIRKLESSTDTQYF
TRBJ2-3,NA,TRBD2,TRBV28,TGTGCCAGTGCTCGGGCTAGCGGGAGTCCATCAGATACGCAGTATTTT,CASARASGSPSDTQYF
TRBJ2-7,many,NA,TRBV27,TGTGCCAGCAGGACGATACTAGCTCCCAATCACGAGCAGTACTTC,CASRTILAPNHEQYF
TRBJ1-6,many,NA,TRBV20-1,TGCAGTGCTAGAAGGGGCCTCCGGACCCTGAGCTCCTATAATTCACCCCTCCACTTT,CSARRGLRTLSSYNSPLHF
TRBJ2-6,many,NA,TRBV18,TGTGCCAGCTCACCAGGAACGTCTGGGGCCAACGTCCTGACTTTC,CASSPGTSGANVLTF
TRBJ2-1,NA,NA,TRBV28,TGTGCCAGCAGTTTCGACAATGAGCAGTTCTTC,CASSFDNEQFF
TRBJ1-4,once,NA,TRBV15,TGTGCCACCAGCAGAGATCTCGCCCACCGATCTAATGAAAAACTGTTTTTT,CATSRDLAHRSNEKLFF
TRBJ1-1,many,TRBD1,TRBV2,TGTGCCAGCAGTAAGGGACAGGGGAACACTGAAGCTTTCTTT,CASSKGQGNTEAFF
TRBJ2-5,NA,NA,TRBV28,TGTGCCAGCACCAGGGGGGGAGTATCGAGGGAGACCCAGTACTTC,CASTRGGVSRETQYF
TRBJ1-1,many,TRBD1,TRBV29-1,TGCAGCGTTGGTCGGGACAGCAACACTGAAGCTTTCTTT,CSVGRDSNTEAFF
TRBJ2-3,many,NA,TRBV9,TGTGCCAGCAGCGTAATGGGTAATACGCAGTATTTT,CASSVMGNTQYF
TRBJ2-1,NA,TRBD2,TRBV23-1,TGCGCCAGCAGTCAATGCCCCCGGGGGTGGGAGGGCCAGCATGAGCAGTTCTTC,CASSQCPRGWEGQHEQFF
TRBJ2-2,NA,TRBD1,TRBV20-1,TGCAGTGCTAGTGGGACAGGGAACACCGGGGAGCTGTTTTTT,CSASGTGNTGELFF
TRBJ1-1,many,TRBD1,TRBV28,TGTGCCAGCAGTTCGGGACAGCGACTTATGAACACTGAAGCTTTCTTT,CASSSGQRLMNTEAFF